The rows below give T cell receptor beta chains drawn from one sample of a study of PD-1 blockade in classical Hodgkin lymphoma. Measured with immunoSEQ multiplex PCR; TCRdb has only the in-frame clones, and not every one. The data show 66,000 or so clones, with 70% to 80% seen just once and approximately 9.9% held by the top ten. The sample in question was peripheral blood mononuclear cells (PBMCs), obtained before the second cycle of nivolumab. The receptors stem from a human donor with classical Hodgkin lymphoma. CDR3s include the opening cysteine and the closing phenylalanine or tryptophan. D genes are given only for firm matches. Clone size is not always given. Where it is, it says once, few, many or a class for expanded clones.

clone size	V gene	D gene	J gene	CDR3 protein	CDR3 DNA
.	TRBV5-1	TRBD2	TRBJ2-7	CASSTFSGRNEQYF	TGCGCCAGCAGCACCTTTAGCGGGAGAAACGAGCAGTACTTC
.	TRBV7-9	TRBD2	TRBJ2-7	CASSPGLAGGHEQYF	TGTGCCAGCAGCCCCGGACTAGCGGGGGGCCACGAGCAGTACTTC
.	TRBV4-1	.	TRBJ1-1	CASSQDGPGNTEAFF	TGCGCCAGCAGCCAAGATGGGCCAGGGAACACTGAAGCTTTCTTT
few	TRBV14	.	TRBJ1-1	CASSHPQARVPEAFF	TGTGCCAGCAGCCACCCTCAGGCCAGGGTACCTGAAGCTTTCTTT
.	TRBV7-6	.	TRBJ2-3	CASSLQGVTQYF	TGTGCCAGCAGCTTGCAGGGAGTTACGCAGTATTTT
.	TRBV7-2	.	TRBJ2-7	CASSLTVSEQYF	TGTGCCAGCAGCTTAACTGTGTCCGAGCAGTACTTC
.	TRBV11-2	TRBD1	TRBJ2-1	CASSAQGATIYNEQFF	TGTGCCAGCAGCGCACAGGGGGCTACCATTTACAATGAGCAGTTCTTC
.	TRBV6-5	TRBD1	TRBJ2-1	CASSYSSLGGHEQFF	TGTGCCAGCAGTTACTCATCCTTAGGGGGCCATGAGCAGTTCTTC
many	TRBV7-9	.	TRBJ2-2	CASSSYRAGELFF	TGTGCCAGCAGCTCATACAGGGCCGGGGAGCTGTTTTTT
.	TRBV5-4	TRBD1	TRBJ1-2	CASSLEGQGADYGYTF	TGTGCCAGCAGCTTGGAGGGACAGGGGGCGGACTATGGCTACACCTTC
.	TRBV6-1	TRBD1	TRBJ1-2	CASSEGVGTGRGYTF	TGTGCCAGCAGTGAAGGGGTGGGGACAGGGAGAGGCTACACCTTC
.	TRBV6-1	.	TRBJ1-3	CASSARPGNTIYF	TGTGCCAGCAGCGCCCGCCCTGGAAACACCATATATTTT
once	TRBV28	TRBD1	TRBJ1-1	CASSTGGTNTEAFF	TGTGCCAGCAGTACAGGGGGTACGAACACTGAAGCTTTCTTT
few	TRBV2	.	TRBJ1-5	CASSRFGGSNQPQHF	TGTGCCAGCAGCCGATTCGGAGGAAGCAATCAGCCCCAGCATTTT
.	TRBV10-3	.	TRBJ1-2	CAISEWPAYGYTF	TGTGCCATCAGTGAATGGCCGGCCTATGGCTACACCTTC
once	TRBV11-2	TRBD1	TRBJ1-2	CASSLWDRADGYTF	TGTGCCAGCAGCTTATGGGACAGGGCCGATGGCTACACCTTC
.	TRBV4-1	.	TRBJ1-5	CASSQETGQLERQPQHF	TGCGCCAGCAGCCAAGAAACAGGACAGTTGGAACGGCAGCCCCAGCATTTT
.	TRBV9	.	TRBJ2-1	CASSGYGSYSYNEQFF	TGTGCCAGCAGCGGATATGGTAGCTACTCCTACAATGAGCAGTTCTTC
.	TRBV19	.	TRBJ1-1	CASSTQGHFNTEAFF	TGTGCCAGTAGTACTCAGGGGCATTTTAACACTGAAGCTTTCTTT
once	TRBV6-6	TRBD1	TRBJ1-1	CASSRRGGPNTEAFF	TGTGCCAGCAGTCGCCGAGGGGGCCCGAACACTGAAGCTTTCTTT
.	TRBV29-1	TRBD1	TRBJ1-1	CSVEITGDTEAFF	TGCAGCGTCGAGATTACAGGGGATACTGAAGCTTTCTTT
.	TRBV9	TRBD1	TRBJ2-1	CASSAPTGLFNEQFF	TGTGCCAGCAGCGCCCCGACAGGGTTGTTCAATGAGCAGTTCTTC
.	TRBV9	.	TRBJ2-2	CASSVGQLKSGELFF	TGTGCCAGCAGCGTTGGACAATTAAAATCCGGGGAGCTGTTTTTT
few	TRBV18	.	TRBJ1-6	CASSPRGRNNSPLHF	TGTGCCAGCTCACCACGGGGACGGAATAATTCACCCCTCCACTTT
.	TRBV5-3	.	TRBJ1-5	CASSLGAGHNQPQHF	TGTGCCAGCAGCTTGGGCGCAGGGCACAATCAGCCCCAGCATTTT
.	TRBV27	TRBD1	TRBJ1-2	CASRFATGGSGYTF	TGTGCCAGCAGATTCGCGACAGGGGGCTCTGGCTACACCTTC
.	TRBV9	.	TRBJ2-4	CASSVEGTSGLQYF	TGTGCCAGCAGCGTAGAGGGGACCTCAGGGCTACAGTACTTC
.	TRBV5-1	TRBD1	TRBJ2-1	CASSLDRGNNEQFF	TGCGCCAGCAGCTTGGACAGGGGGAACAATGAGCAGTTCTTC
.	TRBV11-2	.	TRBJ1-2	CASSLGAGYGYTF	TGTGCCAGCAGCTTAGGGGCGGGATATGGCTACACCTTC